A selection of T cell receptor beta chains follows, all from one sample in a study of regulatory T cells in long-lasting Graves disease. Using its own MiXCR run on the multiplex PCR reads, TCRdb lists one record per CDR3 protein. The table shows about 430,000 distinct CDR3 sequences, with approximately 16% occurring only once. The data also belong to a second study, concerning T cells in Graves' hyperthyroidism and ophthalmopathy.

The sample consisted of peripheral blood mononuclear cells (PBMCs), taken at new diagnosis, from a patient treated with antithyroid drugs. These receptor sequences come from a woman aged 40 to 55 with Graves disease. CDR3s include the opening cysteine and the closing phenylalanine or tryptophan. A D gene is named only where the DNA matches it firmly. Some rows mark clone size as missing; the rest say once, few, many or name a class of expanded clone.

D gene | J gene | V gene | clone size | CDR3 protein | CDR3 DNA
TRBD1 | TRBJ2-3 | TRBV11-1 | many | CASSSPGQGATDTQYF | TGTGCCAGCAGCTCCCCGGGACAGGGAGCCACAGATACGCAGTATTTT
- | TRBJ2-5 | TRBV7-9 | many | CASRRDTAETQYF | TGTGCCAGCCGCCGGGACACCGCCGAGACCCAGTACTTC
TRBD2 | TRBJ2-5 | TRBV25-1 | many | CASSALWGGGQETQYF | TGTGCCAGCAGTGCCTTATGGGGGGGAGGGCAAGAGACCCAGTACTTC
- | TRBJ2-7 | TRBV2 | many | CASSSVSYEQYF | TGTGCCAGCAGTTCAGTATCCTACGAGCAGTACTTC
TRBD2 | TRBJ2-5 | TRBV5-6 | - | CASSLDEGREETQYF | TGTGCCAGCAGCTTGGACGAAGGGAGGGAGGAGACCCAGTACTTC
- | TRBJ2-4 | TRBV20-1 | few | CSARDKGGGKNIQYF | TGCAGTGCTAGAGATAAAGGGGGTGGCAAAAACATTCAGTACTTC
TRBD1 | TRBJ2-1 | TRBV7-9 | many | CASSSGQYNEQFF | TGTGCCAGCAGCTCGGGACAGTACAATGAGCAGTTCTTC
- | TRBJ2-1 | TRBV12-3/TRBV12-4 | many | CASSLGQPKSSYNEQFF | TGTGCCAGCAGCCTAGGACAACCGAAGAGCTCCTACAATGAGCAGTTCTTC
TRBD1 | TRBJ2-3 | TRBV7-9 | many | CASSLLLTGVSTDTQYF | TGTGCCAGCAGCTTACTACTTACAGGGGTTAGCACAGATACGCAGTATTTT
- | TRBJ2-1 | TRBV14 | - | CASSQESVSASSYNEQFF | TGTGCCAGCAGCCAAGAGTCGGTGAGCGCCTCCTCCTACAATGAGCAGTTCTTC
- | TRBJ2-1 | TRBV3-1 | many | CASSQAGSGRQYNEQFF | TGTGCCAGCAGCCAAGCGGGGTCGGGACGGCAGTACAATGAGCAGTTCTTC
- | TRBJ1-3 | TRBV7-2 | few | CASRIGQGNTIYF | TGTGCCAGCAGGATAGGACAGGGAAACACCATATATTTT
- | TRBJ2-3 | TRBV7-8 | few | CASSLGPGGTDTQYF | TGTGCCAGCAGCTTAGGCCCAGGGGGCACAGATACGCAGTATTTT
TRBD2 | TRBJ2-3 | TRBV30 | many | CAIQGGTGNTQYF | TGTGCCATCCAGGGAGGGACTGGAAATACGCAGTATTTT
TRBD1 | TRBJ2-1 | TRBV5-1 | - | CASSLVEVAGGGDEQFF | TGCGCCAGCAGCTTAGTAGAGGTGGCAGGGGGCGGCGATGAACAGTTCTTC
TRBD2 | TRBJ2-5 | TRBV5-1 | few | CASTWRESKTQYF | TGCGCCAGCACTTGGCGGGAGAGTAAGACCCAGTACTTC